The 30 T cell receptor beta chains presented below share a single source sample, sequenced in a study of shared clonotypes between healthy human individuals. Using immunoSEQ multiplex PCR, the repertoire was profiled, and TCRdb retains in-frame clones only, with some absent. The sample contains hundreds of thousands of clones, 95% to 97% of which appear only once. Sequencing used naive CD4+ T cells sorted from blood. Subset here: CD45RA+ positively selected. The source is a woman aged 25-40 years in good health.

The chain combines TRBV5-1 with TRBJ2-7; TRBD1 matches 10 bases. Per the germline V gene, CDR1 is SGHRS and CDR2 is YFSETQ. J was trimmed by 2 bases and V by 4 bases; bases with no gene match: 6. The CDR3 has 15 amino acids. The CDR3 nucleotides read TGCGCCAGCAGCGACCGGGACAGGGGTGCCTACGAGCAGTACTTC. The encoded protein is CASSDRDRGAYEQYF.

The chain carries TRBV6-5 and TRBJ2-7; 10 nucleotides align to TRBD2. Per the germline V gene, CDR1 is MNHEY and CDR2 is SVGAGI. The CDR3 spans 15 residues. V lost 8 bases, J lost 5 bases, and 12 bases stayed unmatched. The CDR3 coding sequence is TGTGCCAGCCGTACGAGATTAGCGGGAGGTAACGAGCAGTACTTC. This sequence encodes CASRTRLAGGNEQYF.

CDR3 sequence reads: CASTYSGRIQETQYF. As DNA, the CDR3 is TGTGCCAGCACCTACTCGGGACGGATCCAAGAGACCCAGTACTTC. This chain links TRBV6-6 with TRBJ2-5, with D perhaps matching TRBD1 or TRBD2 (5 bases each). CDR1 is MNHNY and CDR2 is SVGAGI in the germline V gene (reference sequence). The V end lost 7 bases, the J end lost 1 base, and 16 bases lay between the germline ends. The CDR3 has 15 amino acids.

The chain combines TRBV23-1 with TRBJ2-7; 7 bases align to TRBD1. TRBV23-1 is an ORF, and what it does is uncertain. After removal of 2 bases from V and 6 bases from J, the junction contained 7 bases not matched to a gene. The CDR3 spans 14 residues. CDR3 in DNA: TGCGCCAGCAGTCAACCGGGACAGATTCCCGAGCAGTACTTC. Its translation: CASSQPGQIPEQYF.

The gene calls are TRBV15 and TRBJ1-2; 12 bases are a match to TRBD1. The CDR3 covers 22 residues. In germline, CDR1 is LNHNV, CDR2 YYDKDF (reference sequence). Trimming removed 0 bases from V and 1 base from J; junction bases left unmatched: 18. In nucleotides, the CDR3 is TGTGCCACCAGCAGAGATAAGTCCGGGACAGGGGGCGTGGGCGGAATTAACTATGGCTACACCTTC. This translates into CATSRDKSGTGGVGGINYGYTF.

V and J are TRBV19 and TRBJ1-5; D gene uncertain. Trimming pared 6 bases from V and 4 bases from J, leaving 10 bases between. The CDR3 is 13 residues long. Looked up from germline, CDR1 is LNHDA and CDR2 is SQIVND (reference sequence). The CDR3 DNA reads as TGTGCCAGTAGAACCCGGGAAAATCAGCCCCAGCATTTT. This encodes CASRTRENQPQHF.

The chain uses TRBV19 and TRBJ1-5; D is perhaps TRBD1 (6 bases). Germline assignment: CDR1 LNHDA and CDR2 SQIVND (reference sequence). The CDR3 runs 15 residues. V lost 3 bases, J lost 5 bases, and 14 bases lay in between. CDR3 bases: TGTGCCAGTAGTATTACACAGGGAGGTTATCAGCCCCAGCATTTT. This gives the protein CASSITQGGYQPQHF.

The chain joins TRBV9 to TRBJ2-7; the match to TRBD2 covers 9 bases. The length of the CDR3 is 16 residues. From germline, CDR1 is SGDLS and CDR2 YYNGEE. Losses at the gene ends were 3 bases for V and 4 bases for J; bases not matched to a gene: 11. The CDR3 sequence: CASSAAGTSSAYEQYF. Written as DNA, the CDR3 is TGTGCCAGCAGCGCCGCCGGGACTAGCAGTGCGTACGAGCAGTACTTC.

The chain has TRBV2 and TRBJ1-3; tentative D call: TRBD1 (5 bases). The V gene lost 3 bases and the J gene lost 3 bases, with 6 bases spanning the gap. The CDR3 covers 13 residues. Germline V gene lookup returns CDR1 SNHLY and CDR2 FYNNEI. In DNA, the CDR3 is TGTGCCAGCAGTGACCAGGGTGGAAACACCATATATTTT. Translated, it gives CASSDQGGNTIYF.

The CDR3 is CASGGGRRSYNEQFF. The CDR3 DNA reads TGTGCCAGCGGAGGCGGGAGGCGCTCCTACAATGAGCAGTTCTTC. V and J are TRBV28 and TRBJ2-1; the match to TRBD2 covers 8 bases. The CDR3 runs 15 residues. Germline lookup yields CDR1 MDHEN and CDR2 SYDVKM. Trimming removed 8 bases from V and 0 bases from J; junction bases left unmatched: 6.

The rearrangement links TRBV2 to TRBJ2-7; D is tentatively TRBD1 or TRBD2 (5 bases each). The CDR3 is 15 residues long. The V and J ends lost 2 bases and 2 bases respectively, with 13 bases between them. The V gene's germline CDR1 is SNHLY and CDR2 FYNNEI. CDR3 loop: CASSELGGQTYEQYF. DNA of the CDR3: TGTGCCAGCAGTGAATTAGGAGGACAAACCTACGAGCAGTACTTC. Together with reference TRBV2 and TRBJ2-7, the CDR3 gives the full variable domain: EPEVTQTPSHQVTQMGQEVILRCVPISNHLYFYWYRQILGQKVEFLVSFYNNEISEKSEIFDDQFSVERPDGSNFTLKIRSTKLEDSAMYFCASSELGGQTYEQYFGPGTRLTVT.

This clone has just one count. The genes are TRBV29-1 and TRBJ2-3; no reliable D call. V gave up 7 bases and J gave up 0 bases, with 8 bases separating them. The CDR3 loop spans 12 amino acids. Looked up from germline, CDR1 is SQVTM and CDR2 is ANQGSEA. The CDR3 DNA is TGCAGCGCCGAAACTAGCACAGATACGCAGTATTTT. Its translation: CSAETSTDTQYF.

CDR3 DNA sequence: TGTGCCTGGAGTAAAACTCGGACTAGCGGGAGGGCCCGAGAGACCCAGTACTTC. It specifies CAWSKTRTSGRARETQYF. The chain carries TRBV30 and TRBJ2-5, with 15 positions matching TRBD2. The CDR3 length is 18 residues. Trimming took 2 bases from V and 4 from J; bases not matched to a gene: 11. Germline-derived CDR1 and CDR2 are GTSNPN and SVGIG (reference sequence).

The V call is TRBV2, the J call TRBJ1-4; D is possibly TRBD1 (6 bases). Germline V gives CDR1 SNHLY, CDR2 FYNNEI. The CDR3 is 13 residues long. Trimming took off 5 bases at V and 10 bases at J, with 14 bases between the two ends. CDR3 protein: CASSLQGIRKLFF. Here the CDR3 DNA reads TGTGCCAGCAGTCTACAGGGAATCCGAAAACTGTTTTTT.

The rearrangement uses TRBV28 and TRBJ2-5; 9 bases align to TRBD1. V was clipped by 6 bases and J by 4 bases; unmatched bases: 6. CDR1 and CDR2 (germline): MDHEN, SYDVKM. The CDR3 consists of 14 residues. CDR3 in DNA: TGTGCCAGCAGCACGACAGGGGGGAGAGAGACCCAGTACTTC. Translated: CASSTTGGRETQYF.

This clone was seen once. The chain is built from TRBV27 and TRBJ2-5; 9 nucleotides align to TRBD2. Near its end, the DNA agrees better with TRBJ2-7, so the J call may be wrong. The germline V gene has CDR1 MNHEY and CDR2 SMNVEV (reference sequence). CDR3 size: 17 residues. The CDR3 here is CASSFGRSSGVTYEQYF. The CDR3 DNA reads TGTGCCAGCAGTTTCGGCCGTTCTAGCGGGGTGACCTACGAGCAGTACTTC.

The chain employs TRBV28 and TRBJ2-2, with a weak D call TRBD1 (5 bases). CDR1 and CDR2 from the germline V gene are MDHEN and SYDVKM. V was trimmed by 8 bases and J by 2 bases, leaving 12 bases between them. The CDR3 has 14 residues. CDR3 bases: TGTGCCAGCCGACGGCAGGGCAACACCGGGGAGCTGTTTTTT. Amino acids: CASRRQGNTGELFF.

In DNA form, the CDR3 reads TGTGCCCTAGCGCCAGCGGGGGGATTGGAGCAGTACTTC. It yields the protein CALAPAGGLEQYF. The V gene is TRBV6-1, the J gene TRBJ2-7, with 9 bases that match TRBD2. CDR1 and CDR2 (germline): MNHNS, SASEGT. V was pared by 11 bases and J by 7 bases, with 12 bases of the junction left unmatched. CDR3 length equals 13 residues.

V usage is TRBV7-2 and J usage is TRBJ2-7; maybe TRBD1 (6 bases). The germline V and J ends were trimmed by 1 base and 6 bases, with 10 bases remaining between them. The CDR3 sequence is 13 residues long. Germline values: CDR1 SGHTA, CDR2 FQGNSA. CDR3 loop: CASSLVAGAEQYF. In DNA form, the CDR3 reads TGTGCCAGCAGCTTAGTGGCAGGGGCCGAGCAGTACTTC.

With respect to this clone: The sample carries other DNA sequences with the same CDR3. The chain employs TRBV29-1 and TRBJ2-3; no reliable D call. This CDR3 region has 13 residues. V lost 4 bases and J lost 2, with 10 bases in between. Germline CDR1 SQVTM, CDR2 ANQGSEA. CDR3 in amino acids: CSVGGPYTDTQYF. The CDR3 nucleotides read TGCAGCGTTGGCGGACCATACACAGATACGCAGTATTTT.

V gene TRBV5-5 combines with J gene TRBJ2-7; the match to TRBD1 covers 7 bases. With 0 bases clipped from V and 0 bases from J, the junction kept 0 bases outside the gene matches. From germline, CDR1 is SGHKS and CDR2 YYEKEE (reference sequence). CDR3 length equals 14 residues. In DNA, the CDR3 is TGTGCCAGCAGCTTGGAGGGGGCCTCCTACGAGCAGTACTTC. Protein: CASSLEGASYEQYF.

The chain joins TRBV14 to TRBJ2-1; 14 nucleotides align to TRBD2. Germline V lookup: CDR1 SGHDN, CDR2 FVKESK. This CDR3 is 17 amino acids long. Unmatched junction bases numbered 6, after V lost 4 bases and J lost 4 bases. CDR3 region: CASSPTSGRASYNEQFF. The DNA for the CDR3 is TGTGCCAGCAGCCCGACTAGCGGGAGGGCATCATACAATGAGCAGTTCTTC. Drawing the rest from reference TRBV14 and TRBJ2-1, the complete variable domain is EAGVTQFPSHSVIEKGQTVTLRCDPISGHDNLYWYRRVMGKEIKFLLHFVKESKQDESGMPNNRFLAERTGGTYSTLKVQPAELEDSGVYFCASSPTSGRASYNEQFFGPGTRLTVL.

The chain has TRBV28 and TRBJ2-5; 8 positions agree with TRBD1. The CDR3 totals 15 residues. Losses at the gene ends were 5 bases for V and 3 bases for J; bases not matched to a gene: 8. Germline V gene lookup returns CDR1 MDHEN and CDR2 SYDVKM. The CDR3: CASSQITTGEETQYF. CDR3 nucleotide sequence: TGTGCCAGCAGTCAAATCACGACAGGGGAAGAGACCCAGTACTTC.

CDR3 nucleotides: TGTGCCAGCAGCTTAATGGGTGAGCAGTTCTTC. It is translated as CASSLMGEQFF. This sequence joins TRBV11-2 and TRBJ2-1, with no clear D. Germline assignment: CDR1 SGHAT and CDR2 FQNNGV. The CDR3 spans 11 residues. With 2 bases removed from V and 9 bases from J, the gap between germline ends came to 5 bases.

The rearrangement uses TRBV6-4 and TRBJ2-1, with 9 bases aligning to TRBD2. Germline trimming cut 5 bases from V and 0 bases from J; bases unmatched to any gene: 2. The CDR3 has 15 amino acids. Germline V gene sequence: CDR1 MRHNA, CDR2 SNTAGT. CDR3 in amino acids: CASSFSGGSYNEQFF. The DNA of the CDR3 is TGTGCCAGCAGTTTTAGCGGGGGCTCCTACAATGAGCAGTTCTTC.

This rearrangement joins TRBV15 to TRBJ1-5, with TRBD1 as a possible D gene (5 bases). The CDR3 has 15 amino acids. Germline values: CDR1 LNHNV, CDR2 YYDKDF (reference sequence). Trimming removed 0 bases at V and 7 bases at J, with 13 bases between. CDR3 nucleotide sequence: TGTGCCACCAGCAGAGACAGGGCGGGACGGCAGCCCCAGCATTTT. Protein sequence: CATSRDRAGRQPQHF.

The rearrangement uses TRBV25-1 and TRBJ1-4, with 8 bases identical to TRBD1. With V trimmed by 3 bases and J by 7 bases, 4 bases remained unmatched. This CDR3 is built from 14 residues. CDR1 and CDR2 from the germline V gene are MGHDK and SYGVNS. CDR3 residues: CASSDHRGTEKLFF. The DNA for the CDR3 is TGTGCCAGCAGTGACCACAGGGGGACTGAAAAACTGTTTTTT.

This chain links TRBV5-5 with TRBJ2-5, with 7 bases matching TRBD2. Looked up from germline, CDR1 is SGHKS and CDR2 is YYEKEE (reference sequence). The V and J ends lost 7 bases and 4 bases, in that order; junction bases with no gene match: 13. The CDR3 contains 15 residues. CDR3 sequence: CASGPFGGGPETQYF. The CDR3 coding sequence is TGTGCCAGCGGCCCCTTTGGGGGAGGGCCAGAGACCCAGTACTTC.

The chain is built from TRBV28 and TRBJ1-5; weak D call: TRBD1 (5 bases). Germline V gene data show CDR1 as MDHEN and CDR2 as SYDVKM. The ends were cut back, 3 bases at V and 2 bases at J, with 11 bases in the middle. The CDR3 has 15 amino acids. CDR3 sequence reads: CASSFGGTGNQPQHF. DNA of the CDR3: TGTGCCAGCAGTTTCGGAGGGACGGGCAATCAGCCCCAGCATTTT.

This chain connects TRBV19 to TRBJ2-1, with TRBD2 as a possible D gene (6 bases). Germline assignment: CDR1 LNHDA and CDR2 SQIVND (reference sequence). The CDR3 spans 13 residues. V was clipped by 6 bases and J by 7 bases, with 13 bases between them. In nucleotides, the CDR3 is TGTGCCAGTAGGCCGGGACTGCCTAATGAGCAGTTCTTC. Translating gives CASRPGLPNEQFF.